This T cell receptor (beta chain) stems from a study of blood T cell repertoires in COVID-19. Study-level information: Samples taken during acute and convalescent COVID-19 were collected in the United States, Italy and Spain.

Researchers sorted participants into cohorts using their self-reported clinical history. Germline CDR1 is KGHSH and CDR2 is LQKENI. CDR3 length: 16 residues. Trimming took off 3 bases at V and 6 bases at J, with 20 bases between the two ends. Only in-frame clones appear in the TCRdb table, and some are missing; sequencing was by immunoSEQ multiplex PCR. The sample comprises about 390,000 clones, 80% to 90% of which are singletons, and 10% rests with the top ten. V and J are TRBV18 and TRBJ1-2, with D hard to call. The sequencing input was PBMCs or T cells enriched from blood (not recorded which). The receptor's source is a woman aged 45-65 years who had recovered from COVID-19. The chain's CDR3 is CASSPLYGEESNGYTF. CDR3 nucleotide sequence: TGTGCCAGCTCACCCTTATACGGGGAAGAATCTAATGGCTACACCTTC.